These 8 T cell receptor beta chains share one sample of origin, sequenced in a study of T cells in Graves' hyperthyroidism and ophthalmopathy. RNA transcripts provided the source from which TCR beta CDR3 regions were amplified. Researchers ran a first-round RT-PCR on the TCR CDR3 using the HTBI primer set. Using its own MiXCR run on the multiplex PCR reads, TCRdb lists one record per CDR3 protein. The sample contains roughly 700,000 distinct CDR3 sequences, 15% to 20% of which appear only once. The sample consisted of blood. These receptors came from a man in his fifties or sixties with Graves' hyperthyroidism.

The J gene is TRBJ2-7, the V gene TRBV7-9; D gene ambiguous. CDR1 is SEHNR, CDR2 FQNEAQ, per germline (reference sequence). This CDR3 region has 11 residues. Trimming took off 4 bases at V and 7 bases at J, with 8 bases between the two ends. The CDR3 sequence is CASSYGMEQYF. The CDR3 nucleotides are TGTGCCAGCAGCTACGGAATGGAGCAGTACTTC.

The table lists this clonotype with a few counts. In nucleotides, the CDR3 is TGCGCCAGCAGCCAAGACAGGGACATCTTGGGGAAACTGTTTTTT. Its protein product is CASSQDRDILGKLFF. This sequence joins TRBV4-3 and TRBJ1-4; maybe TRBD1 (6 bases). Trimming removed 0 bases at V and 11 bases at J, with 16 bases between. CDR3 length: 15 amino acids. CDR1 is LGHNA, CDR2 YSLEER, per germline.

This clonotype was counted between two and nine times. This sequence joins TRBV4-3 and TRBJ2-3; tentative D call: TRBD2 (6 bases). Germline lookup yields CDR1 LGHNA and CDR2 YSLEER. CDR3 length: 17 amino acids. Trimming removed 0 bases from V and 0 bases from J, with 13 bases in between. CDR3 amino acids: CASSQDCQRVSTDTQYF. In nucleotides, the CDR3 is TGCGCCAGCAGCCAAGATTGTCAGCGGGTTAGCACAGATACGCAGTATTTT.

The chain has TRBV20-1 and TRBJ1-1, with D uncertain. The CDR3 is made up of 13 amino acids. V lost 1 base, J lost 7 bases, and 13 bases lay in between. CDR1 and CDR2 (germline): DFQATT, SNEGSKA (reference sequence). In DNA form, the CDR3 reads TGCAGTGCTAGAGCTACCCGAGCCTTTGAAGCTTTCTTT. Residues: CSARATRAFEAFF.

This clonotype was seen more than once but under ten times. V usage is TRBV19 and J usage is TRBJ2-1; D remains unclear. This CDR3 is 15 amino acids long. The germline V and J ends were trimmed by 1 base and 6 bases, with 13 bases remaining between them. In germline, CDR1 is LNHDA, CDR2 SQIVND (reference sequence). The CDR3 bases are TGTGCCAGTAGTATAGGTAGGGTTTTGGGCAATGAGCAGTTCTTC. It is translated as CASSIGRVLGNEQFF.

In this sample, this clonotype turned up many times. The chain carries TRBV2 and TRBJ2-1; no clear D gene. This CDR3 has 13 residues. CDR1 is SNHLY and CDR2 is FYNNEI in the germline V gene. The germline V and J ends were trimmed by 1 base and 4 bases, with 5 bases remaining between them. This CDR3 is CASSEERYNEQFF. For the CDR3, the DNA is TGTGCCAGCAGTGAAGAACGGTACAATGAGCAGTTCTTC.

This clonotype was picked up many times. CDR3 in DNA: TGTGCCAGCAGTTTAGCACTAAAGACCCAGTACTTC. Amino acids: CASSLALKTQYF. The J gene is TRBJ2-5, the V gene TRBV12-3 or TRBV12-4; D call uncertain. This CDR3 has 12 residues. V shed 0 bases and J shed 6 bases, with 5 bases lying between them.

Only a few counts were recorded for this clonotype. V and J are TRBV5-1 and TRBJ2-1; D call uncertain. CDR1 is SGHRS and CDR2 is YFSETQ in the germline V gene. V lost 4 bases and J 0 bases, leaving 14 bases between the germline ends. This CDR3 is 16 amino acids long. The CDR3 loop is CASSPYRLGSYNEQFF. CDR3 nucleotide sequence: TGCGCCAGCAGCCCGTATCGTCTGGGCTCCTACAATGAGCAGTTCTTC.